One T cell receptor beta chain is described in this entry. This receptor's antigen is unknown. It has no much larger one-base neighbor in the sample; base qualities were not kept. TCRbeta CDR3 regions were amplified from genomic DNA using the immunoSEQ Assay, a bias-controlled multiplex PCR. The study's own analysis went as follows. The number of nucleated cells in each sample was estimated from the amplification of reference gene primers within the assay. To quantify the absolute abundance of each unique TCRbeta CDR3 rearrangement, sequence reads were collapsed and filtered. For each sample, productive Simpson clonality was calculated as the square root of Simpson's diversity index over productive rearrangements. What TCRdb holds here is the immuneACCESS table cut down to in-frame rearrangements. Part of the clones is not present; checked against another copy, under half of the missing clones reflect an unresolved V gene, and the others are unexplained. From that table come the V and J calls and clone size; the DNA was used to work out D and trimming. The sample table holds approximately 270,000 clones, of which approximately 85% were seen once. The ten biggest clones cover 8% to 13% of the sample.

The record originates from a study of blood T cell repertoires in COVID-19 (dated by TCRdb to 2018 to 2021). In terms of the full investigation: The collaborator samples originated in the United States, Italy and Spain and spanned the acute and convalescent phases of COVID-19. The prospective study material was composed of cDNA or gDNA derived from T cells, B-cell-depleted T cells, or PBMCs. Deeply sampled blood TCRbeta repertoires from subjects exposed to, actively infected with, or recovered from COVID-19 were included in the dataset. The repertoires were released in a freely available public database meant as a resource for research on the immune response to SARS-CoV-2. Samples came from the ongoing ImmuneRACE study (first 160 participants) plus 1,254 subjects from 6 global collaborators. The sample metadata nearly always contained a de-identified subject ID, COVID-19 status, age in years and sex. Where HLA class I and class II types were available, the types were taken from metadata supplied by the sample provider, not from assay-based typing.

Results and caveats for the whole study, not just this receptor: The quantity of clinical and demographic metadata differed by source and by participant and was supplied without curation.

The collaborating institutions used their own protocols to collect whole blood in K2EDTA tubes. For TCRbeta analysis, collaborators shipped samples as frozen whole blood, isolated PBMCs, or DNA extracted from either of those sample types. From the cysteine up to the phenylalanine, the CDR3 has a length of 17 residues. Just the 51-base CDR3 DNA is kept, in frame starting at base 1. From V the trimming removes 3 bases and from J it removes 2 bases, while the gene matches leave 5 bases of the junction unaccounted for. The germline V gene provides CDR1 MNHNS and CDR2 SASEGT. The TCR was taken from a woman between 65 and 79 years old with acute or convalescent COVID-19. Sequencing was done on a sample of peripheral blood. This sequence uses TRBV6-1 and TRBJ2-6; the junction holds 9 bases that match TRBD1. In nucleotides, the sequence is TGTGCCAGCAGTGAGGACAGGGGTGGCCCTGGGGCCAACGTCCTGACTTTC. It encodes CASSEDRGGPGANVLTF.